These 14 T cell receptor beta chains share one sample of origin, sequenced in a study of technical replicates of blood from several donors. Clones were read by immunoSEQ multiplex PCR, and TCRdb kept only the in-frame ones, dropping some. The sample consists of roughly 93,000 clones, around 96% of them appearing once. Material: T cells isolated from PBMCs. The receptors originated from a human donor in good health.

V gene TRBV19 combines with J gene TRBJ2-1; the match to TRBD2 covers 7 bases. The CDR3 totals 16 residues. Germline V gives CDR1 LNHDA, CDR2 SQIVND (reference sequence). Losses at the gene ends were 2 bases for V and 6 bases for J; bases not matched to a gene: 10. In DNA form, the CDR3 reads TGTGCCAGTAGTATATGGGGGGGAGGGGTCCTCAATGAGCAGTTCTTC. Its translation is CASSIWGGGVLNEQFF.

J is TRBJ2-7 and V is TRBV19; TRBD1 matches at 7 bases. V lost 7 bases and J lost 6; bases outside the gene matches: 9. The CDR3 runs to 13 residues. Per the germline V gene, CDR1 is LNHDA and CDR2 is SQIVND (reference sequence). Here the CDR3 reads CASKSRKGAEQYF. In DNA form, the CDR3 reads TGTGCCAGTAAATCTCGGAAGGGGGCCGAGCAGTACTTC.

This chain joins TRBV19 and TRBJ1-5, with D unresolved. Looked up from germline, CDR1 is LNHDA and CDR2 is SQIVND (reference sequence). V gave up 4 bases and J gave up 5 bases, with 9 bases separating them. The CDR3 covers 13 residues. The CDR3 sequence is CASSRGADQPQHF. The CDR3 region has the DNA TGTGCCAGTAGTAGAGGCGCGGATCAGCCCCAGCATTTT.

This rearrangement joins TRBV19 to TRBJ2-1, with 10 bases fitting TRBD2. The ends lost 6 bases at V and 12 bases at J; junction bases unmatched: 11. The CDR3 is 14 residues long. Germline CDR1 reads LNHDA; CDR2 reads SQIVND (reference sequence). The CDR3 nucleotides are TGTGCCAGTAGGACGTCTAGCGGGAGAAATATGCAGTTCTTC. Translating it yields CASRTSSGRNMQFF.

This clone occurred once. The chain recombines TRBV5-4 with TRBJ2-5; 7 bases line up with TRBD2. V shed 3 bases and J 5 bases; nucleotides not matched to a gene: 13. Germline CDR1 SGHNT, CDR2 YYREEE (reference sequence). The CDR3 consists of 16 residues. This CDR3 is CASSYLADAQVETQYF. The CDR3, as DNA: TGTGCCAGCAGCTACCTAGCGGACGCCCAGGTCGAGACCCAGTACTTC.

The CDR3 here is CASSHPVSGGNTIYF. The CDR3 DNA sequence: TGCGCCAGCAGCCATCCAGTGTCGGGTGGAAACACCATATATTTT. This sequence joins TRBV4-1 and TRBJ1-3; no clear D gene. The CDR3 has 15 amino acids. Trimming stripped 3 bases from V and 3 bases from J, with 12 bases between. CDR1 and CDR2 from the germline V gene are MGHRA and YSYEKL.

The V gene is TRBV5-8, the J gene TRBJ1-4; 8 bases are shared with TRBD1. V was pared by 2 bases and J by 6 bases, with 3 bases of the junction left unmatched. Germline lookup yields CDR1 SGHTS and CDR2 YDEGEE. The CDR3 is made up of 14 amino acids. CDR3 sequence: CASSFGQGYEKLFF. The CDR3 bases are TGTGCCAGCAGCTTTGGACAGGGTTATGAAAAACTGTTTTTT.

The chain is built from TRBV6-6 and TRBJ2-6; D gene uncertain. V shed 3 bases and J shed 10 bases, with 4 bases lying between them. CDR1 and CDR2 from the germline V gene are MNHNY and SVGAGI (reference sequence). The CDR3 sequence is 11 residues long. The CDR3, as DNA: TGTGCCAGCAGTTATTATAACGTCCTGACTTTC. As protein: CASSYYNVLTF.

The J gene is TRBJ1-5, the V gene TRBV14, with 8 bases matching TRBD1. CDR1 is SGHDN, CDR2 FVKESK, per germline. This CDR3 has 15 residues. V gave up 4 bases and J gave up 4 bases; unmatched junction bases: 6. Here the CDR3 DNA reads TGTGCCAGCAGCCCCGGGACAGGAGTTAATCAGCCCCAGCATTTT. Translation gives CASSPGTGVNQPQHF.

This clone was recorded only once. The chain combines TRBV30 with TRBJ1-1; D not certain. Germline V gene data show CDR1 as GTSNPN and CDR2 as SVGIG (reference sequence). CDR3 length: 19 residues. V lost 1 base to trimming and J lost 4 bases, with 28 bases between them. CDR3 nucleotides: TGTGCCTGGAGTGAATATTTACAACGGAGTCGGGAGGTCGGCACTGAAGCTTTCTTT. This sequence encodes CAWSEYLQRSREVGTEAFF.

The chain uses TRBV7-3 and TRBJ1-6; no clear D. Trimming cost V 2 bases and J 5 bases, with 4 bases left between them. The germline gives CDR1 SGHTA, CDR2 FQGTGA. The CDR3 covers 13 residues. For the CDR3, the DNA is TGTGCCAGCAGCTTATCAAATAATTCACCCCTCCACTTT. It yields the protein CASSLSNNSPLHF.

V and J are TRBV10-2 and TRBJ1-1; 9 bases match TRBD1. Germline V gene sequence: CDR1 WSHSY, CDR2 SAAADI. The V segment lost 6 bases and the J segment 4 bases; nucleotides outside the gene matches: 3. This CDR3 spans 13 amino acids. Here the CDR3 reads CASSTGGGTEAFF. Written as DNA, the CDR3 is TGCGCCAGCAGCACAGGGGGCGGCACTGAAGCTTTCTTT.

This clone occurred once. V gene TRBV28 combines with J gene TRBJ2-7; D perhaps matches TRBD2 (5 bases). Trimming took off 4 bases at V and 3 bases at J, with 7 bases between the two ends. Germline V gene sequence: CDR1 MDHEN, CDR2 SYDVKM. This CDR3 comprises 12 residues. This chain's CDR3 is CASSSGDYEQYF. As DNA, the CDR3 is TGTGCCAGCAGTTCCGGGGACTACGAGCAGTACTTC.

The genes are TRBV30 and TRBJ2-7; 7 bases are a match to TRBD1. Trimming removed 3 bases from V and 2 bases from J; junction bases left unmatched: 10. The CDR3 loop spans 15 amino acids. CDR1 GTSNPN and CDR2 SVGIG come from the germline V gene (reference sequence). In nucleotides, the CDR3 is TGTGCCTGGAGCTCTGAGGACAGGCCCACCTACGAGCAGTACTTC. Protein sequence: CAWSSEDRPTYEQYF.